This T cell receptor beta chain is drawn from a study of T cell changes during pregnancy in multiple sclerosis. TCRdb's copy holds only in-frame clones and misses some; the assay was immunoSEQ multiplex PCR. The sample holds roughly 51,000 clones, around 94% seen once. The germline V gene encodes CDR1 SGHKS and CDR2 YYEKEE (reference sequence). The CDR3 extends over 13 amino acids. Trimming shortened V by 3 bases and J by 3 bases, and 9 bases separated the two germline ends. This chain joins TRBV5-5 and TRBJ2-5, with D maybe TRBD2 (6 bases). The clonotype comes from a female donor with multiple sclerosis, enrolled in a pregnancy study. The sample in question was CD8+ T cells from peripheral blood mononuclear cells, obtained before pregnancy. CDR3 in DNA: TGTGCCAGCAGCTCCGGGACTGAAGAGACCCAGTACTTC. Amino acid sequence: CASSSGTEETQYF.